Below, 19 T cell receptor beta chains from the same sample are listed, as sequenced in a study of cytomegalovirus exposure and HLA in healthy donors. The PCR used 60 Vbeta and 13 Jbeta primers. Generated by immunoSEQ multiplex PCR, the TCRdb table keeps only in-frame clones and is missing some. The data show under 200,000 clones, around three quarters seen once. Sequences were obtained from PBMCs. The receptors come from a woman aged 30 to 39 in good health and CMV-seronegative.

The V call is TRBV11-2, the J call TRBJ1-4; D remains ambiguous. The CDR3 loop spans 12 amino acids. V gave up 5 bases and J gave up 8 bases, with 9 bases separating them. Germline assignment: CDR1 SGHAT and CDR2 FQNNGV. The CDR3 sequence is CASSPQREKLFF. CDR3 coding DNA: TGTGCCAGCAGCCCCCAGCGCGAAAAACTGTTTTTT.

The chain is built from TRBV29-1 and TRBJ2-7, with a tentative D call TRBD1 (6 bases). CDR3 size: 13 residues. V lost 7 bases and J 6 bases, leaving 19 bases between the germline ends. CDR1 and CDR2 (germline): SQVTM, ANQGSEA. The CDR3 loop is CSGRDNEVGEQYF. The DNA of the CDR3 is TGCAGCGGTAGGGACAATGAGGTGGGCGAGCAGTACTTC.

This clone came up a few times. This chain joins TRBV19 and TRBJ1-4; D is perhaps TRBD1 (6 bases). Germline lookup yields CDR1 LNHDA and CDR2 SQIVND (reference sequence). The CDR3 consists of 15 residues. Trimming left V 4 bases short and J 4 bases short, with 13 bases between. CDR3: CASSTHRDLNEKLFF. CDR3 coding DNA: TGTGCCAGTAGTACCCACAGGGACCTTAATGAAAAACTGTTTTTT.

CDR3: CATSKGANGYTF. For the CDR3, the DNA is TGTGCCACCAGCAAAGGGGCAAATGGCTACACCTTC. This chain connects TRBV15 to TRBJ1-2; a weak D match, TRBD1 (5 bases). Germline assignment: CDR1 LNHNV and CDR2 YYDKDF (reference sequence). V was trimmed by 4 bases and J by 6 bases, leaving 9 bases between them. The CDR3 has 12 residues. The variable domain in full, with the rest retrieved from reference TRBV15 and TRBJ1-2, is DAMVIQNPRYQVTQFGKPVTLSCSQTLNHNVMYWYQQKSSQAPKLLFHYYDKDFNNEADTPDNFQSRRPNTSFCFLDIRSPGLGDTAMYLCATSKGANGYTFGSGTRLTVV.

The V gene is TRBV27, the J gene TRBJ2-2, with D possibly TRBD2 on 5 matching bases. This CDR3 comprises 15 residues. Germline-derived CDR1 and CDR2 are MNHEY and SMNVEV (reference sequence). V was cut by 2 bases and J by 1 base, with 8 bases left in between. CDR3 loop: CASSLRGRNTGELFF. CDR3 DNA sequence: TGTGCCAGCAGTTTACGGGGTCGGAACACCGGGGAGCTGTTTTTT.

This clone occurred a few times. V is TRBV5-4 and J is TRBJ1-5; 10 nucleotides match TRBD1. Per the germline V gene, CDR1 is SGHNT and CDR2 is YYREEE (reference sequence). V gave up 4 bases and J gave up 2 bases; unmatched junction bases: 3. The length of the CDR3 is 15 residues. The CDR3 DNA reads as TGTGCCAGCAGCACCGGGACAGGGGGCAATCAGCCCCAGCATTTT. The encoded protein is CASSTGTGGNQPQHF.

This clone turned up a few times. V usage is TRBV7-9 and J usage is TRBJ1-1, with TRBD1 matching over 11 bases. Trimming cost V 5 bases and J 7 bases; bases outside gene matches: 9. The CDR3 has 15 residues. Germline CDR1 reads SEHNR; CDR2 reads FQNEAQ (reference sequence). The CDR3 spells CASSQWGQGVIEAFF. CDR3 nucleotide sequence: TGTGCCAGCAGCCAATGGGGACAGGGGGTAATTGAAGCTTTCTTT.

V usage is TRBV7-9 and J usage is TRBJ1-1, with a weak D call TRBD1 (5 bases). The CDR3 is 14 amino acids. V was clipped by 7 bases and J by 5 bases, with 17 bases between them. Germline lookup yields CDR1 SEHNR and CDR2 FQNEAQ (reference sequence). The CDR3 coding sequence is TGTGCCAGCACCCTGAGGTCAGGGCGTACTGAAGCTTTCTTT. This codes for CASTLRSGRTEAFF.

The chain links TRBV27 to TRBJ1-2; 7 nucleotides align to TRBD1. The germline V gene has CDR1 MNHEY and CDR2 SMNVEV (reference sequence). The CDR3 has 13 residues. Losses at the gene ends were 2 bases for V and 4 bases for J; bases not matched to a gene: 1. Written as DNA, the CDR3 is TGTGCCAGCAGTTTACAGGGGGGCTATGGCTACACCTTC. Translating it yields CASSLQGGYGYTF.

The chain couples TRBV19 to TRBJ1-1; 7 bases fit TRBD1. With V trimmed by 2 bases and J by 0 bases, 6 bases remained unmatched. This CDR3 is built from 16 residues. The germline V gene encodes CDR1 LNHDA and CDR2 SQIVND (reference sequence). This CDR3 is CASSIQGGPVNTEAFF. CDR3 nucleotides: TGTGCCAGTAGTATACAGGGGGGTCCTGTGAACACTGAAGCTTTCTTT.

This rearrangement joins TRBV5-4 to TRBJ2-5, with 9 bases that match TRBD2. CDR3 length: 13 amino acids. CDR1 and CDR2 from the germline V gene are SGHNT and YYREEE (reference sequence). Trimming cost V 4 bases and J 3 bases; bases outside gene matches: 1. CDR3 coding DNA: TGTGCCAGCAGCCGACTAGCGGAAGAGACCCAGTACTTC. Translated: CASSRLAEETQYF.

J is TRBJ2-7 and V is TRBV11-3; 7 nucleotides align to TRBD2. The CDR3 is made up of 13 amino acids. From germline, CDR1 is SGHNT and CDR2 YENEEA. The V and J ends lost 4 bases and 6 bases, in that order; junction bases with no gene match: 6. This chain's CDR3 is CASSSGTTFEQYF. The CDR3 DNA reads as TGTGCCAGCAGCTCCGGGACTACTTTCGAGCAGTACTTC. The full variable domain, its missing parts supplied by reference TRBV11-3 and TRBJ2-7, is EAGVVQSPRYKIIEKKQPVAFWCNPISGHNTLYWYLQNLGQGPELLIRYENEEAVDDSQLPKDRFSAERLKGVDSTLKIQPAELGDSAVYLCASSSGTTFEQYFGPGTRLTVT.

The CDR3 loop is CASSLNGLTGRGNTIYF. CDR3 in DNA: TGTGCCAGCAGCTTAAATGGCTTGACAGGTCGTGGAAACACCATATATTTT. The chain joins TRBV11-2 to TRBJ1-3; D is possibly TRBD1 (6 bases). Trimming pared 2 bases from V and 3 bases from J, leaving 17 bases between. The CDR3 runs 17 residues. Germline CDR1 is SGHAT and CDR2 is FQNNGV.

V is TRBV20-1 and J is TRBJ1-1; D remains unclear. The CDR3 extends over 11 amino acids. V lost 5 bases and J lost 3, with 7 bases in between. Looked up from germline, CDR1 is DFQATT and CDR2 is SNEGSKA (reference sequence). In DNA, the CDR3 is TGCAGTGCTTTCCTTCACACTGAAGCTTTCTTT. Its protein product is CSAFLHTEAFF.

The CDR3 here is CASSLVDRGYGYTF. The DNA of the CDR3 is TGTGCCAGCAGCTTAGTGGATAGGGGGTATGGCTACACCTTC. The rearrangement links TRBV11-2 to TRBJ1-2, with D perhaps matching TRBD1 (6 bases). In germline, CDR1 is SGHAT, CDR2 FQNNGV. The CDR3 totals 14 residues. V dropped 1 base and J dropped 5 bases, with 11 bases sitting between them.

The chain uses TRBV5-1 and TRBJ1-1; maybe TRBD1 (5 bases). CDR3 length: 14 residues. V dropped 2 bases and J dropped 6 bases, with 14 bases sitting between them. The germline V gene has CDR1 SGHRS and CDR2 YFSETQ. In DNA, the CDR3 is TGCGCCAGCAGCTTAAGGAGGGGTGAAGCTGAAGCTTTCTTT. As protein: CASSLRRGEAEAFF.

The chain has TRBV7-9 and TRBJ1-5, with D uncertain. This CDR3 is 14 amino acids long. Trimming took 2 bases from V and 9 from J, leaving 14 bases between them. Germline V gives CDR1 SEHNR, CDR2 FQNEAQ (reference sequence). CDR3 sequence reads: CASSLLADEGPQHF. DNA for the CDR3: TGTGCCAGCAGCTTACTGGCGGACGAGGGGCCCCAGCATTTT. Based on the CDR3 plus reference TRBV7-9 and TRBJ1-5, the full variable domain is DTGVSQNPRHKITKRGQNVTFRCDPISEHNRLYWYRQTLGQGPEFLTYFQNEAQLEKSRLLSDRFSAERPKGSFSTLEIQRTEQGDSAMYLCASSLLADEGPQHFGDGTRLSIL.

The chain combines TRBV29-1 with TRBJ1-1; D possibly corresponds to TRBD1 (5 bases). Deletions cut 5 bases from V and 4 bases from J, with 14 bases between. Germline CDR1 and CDR2: SQVTM and ANQGSEA. The CDR3 runs to 13 residues. The CDR3 region is CSVQSGGFTEAFF. The CDR3 bases are TGCAGCGTTCAATCGGGGGGGTTCACTGAAGCTTTCTTT.

The gene calls are TRBV27 and TRBJ1-2; D call uncertain. CDR1 MNHEY and CDR2 SMNVEV come from the germline V gene (reference sequence). Trimming removed 5 bases at V and 4 bases at J, with 20 bases between. The length of the CDR3 is 16 residues. CDR3 coding DNA: TGTGCCAGCAGTCCGTTCCGGGGAGCCCTCACCTATGGCTACACCTTC. This gives the protein CASSPFRGALTYGYTF.